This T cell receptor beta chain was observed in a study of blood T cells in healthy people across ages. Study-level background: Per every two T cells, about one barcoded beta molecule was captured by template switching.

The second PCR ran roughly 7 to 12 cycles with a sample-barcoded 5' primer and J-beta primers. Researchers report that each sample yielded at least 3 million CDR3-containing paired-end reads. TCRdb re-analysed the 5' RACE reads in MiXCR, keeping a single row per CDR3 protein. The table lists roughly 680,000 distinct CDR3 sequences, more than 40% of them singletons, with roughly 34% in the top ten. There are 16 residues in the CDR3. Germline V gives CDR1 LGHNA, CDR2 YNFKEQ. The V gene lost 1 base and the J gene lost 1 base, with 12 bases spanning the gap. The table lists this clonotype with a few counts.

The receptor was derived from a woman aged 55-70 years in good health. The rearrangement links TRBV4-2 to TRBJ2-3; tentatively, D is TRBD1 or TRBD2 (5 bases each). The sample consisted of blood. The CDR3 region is CASSQGDGLRTDTQYF. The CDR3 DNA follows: TGTGCCAGCAGCCAAGGGGACGGACTTCGCACAGATACGCAGTATTTT.